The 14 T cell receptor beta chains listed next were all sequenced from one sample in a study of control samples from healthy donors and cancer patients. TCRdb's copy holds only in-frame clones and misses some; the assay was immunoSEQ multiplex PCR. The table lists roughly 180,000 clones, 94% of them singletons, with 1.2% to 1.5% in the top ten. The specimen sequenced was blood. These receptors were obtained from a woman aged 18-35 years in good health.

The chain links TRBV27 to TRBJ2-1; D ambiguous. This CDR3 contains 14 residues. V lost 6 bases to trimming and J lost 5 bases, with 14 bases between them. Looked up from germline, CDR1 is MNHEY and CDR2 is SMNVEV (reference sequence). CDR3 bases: TGTGCCAGCAGATACGATCACAGCGACAATGAGCAGTTCTTC. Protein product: CASRYDHSDNEQFF.

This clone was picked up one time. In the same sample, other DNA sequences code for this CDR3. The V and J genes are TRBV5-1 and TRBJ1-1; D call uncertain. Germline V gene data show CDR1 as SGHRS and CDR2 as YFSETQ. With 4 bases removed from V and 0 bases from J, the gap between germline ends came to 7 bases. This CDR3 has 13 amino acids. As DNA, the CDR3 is TGCGCCAGCAGCGCGTCAGTGAACACTGAAGCTTTCTTT. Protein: CASSASVNTEAFF.

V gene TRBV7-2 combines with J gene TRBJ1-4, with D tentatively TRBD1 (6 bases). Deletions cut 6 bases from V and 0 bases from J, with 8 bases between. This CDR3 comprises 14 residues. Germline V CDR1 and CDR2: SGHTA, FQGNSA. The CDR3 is CASRGGSTNEKLFF. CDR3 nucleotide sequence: TGTGCCAGCAGGGGGGGCTCAACTAATGAAAAACTGTTTTTT.

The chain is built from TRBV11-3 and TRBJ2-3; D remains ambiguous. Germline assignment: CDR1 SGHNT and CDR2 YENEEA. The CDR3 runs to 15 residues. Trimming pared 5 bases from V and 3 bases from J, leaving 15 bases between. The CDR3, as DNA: TGTGCCAGCAGCCCGTGGGTCGTCTCGACAGATACGCAGTATTTT. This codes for CASSPWVVSTDTQYF.

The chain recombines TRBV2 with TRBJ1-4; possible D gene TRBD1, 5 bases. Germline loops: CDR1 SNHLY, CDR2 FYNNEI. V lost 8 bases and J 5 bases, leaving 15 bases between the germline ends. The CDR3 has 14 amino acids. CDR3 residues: CASGKTDQNEKLFF. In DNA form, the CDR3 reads TGTGCCAGCGGGAAGACAGACCAAAATGAAAAACTGTTTTTT.

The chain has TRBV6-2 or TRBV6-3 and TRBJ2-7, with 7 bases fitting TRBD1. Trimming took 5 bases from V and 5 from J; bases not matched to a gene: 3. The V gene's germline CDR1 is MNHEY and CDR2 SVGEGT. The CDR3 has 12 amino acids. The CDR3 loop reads CASSRTGNEQYF. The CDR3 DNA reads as TGTGCCAGCAGTAGGACAGGAAACGAGCAGTACTTC.

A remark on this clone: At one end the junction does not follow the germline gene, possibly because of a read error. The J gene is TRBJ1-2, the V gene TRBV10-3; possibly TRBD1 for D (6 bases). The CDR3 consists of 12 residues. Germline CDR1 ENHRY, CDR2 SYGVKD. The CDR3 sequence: CAISDRAGALLF. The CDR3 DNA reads TGTGCCATCAGTGACCGGGCAGGGGCCCTCCTCTTC.

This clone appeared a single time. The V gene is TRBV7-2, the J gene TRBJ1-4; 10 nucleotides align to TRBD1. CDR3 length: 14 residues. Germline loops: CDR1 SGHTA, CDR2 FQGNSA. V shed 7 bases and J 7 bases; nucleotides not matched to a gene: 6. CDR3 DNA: TGTGCCAGCAAACCAGGGACAGGGGCTGAAAAACTGTTTTTT. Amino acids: CASKPGTGAEKLFF.

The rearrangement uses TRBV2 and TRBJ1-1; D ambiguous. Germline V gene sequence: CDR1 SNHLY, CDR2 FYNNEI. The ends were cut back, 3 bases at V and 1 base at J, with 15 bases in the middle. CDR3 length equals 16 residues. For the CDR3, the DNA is TGTGCCAGCAGTGATTGGCAGGCGGACCCGAACACTGAAGCTTTCTTT. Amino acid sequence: CASSDWQADPNTEAFF. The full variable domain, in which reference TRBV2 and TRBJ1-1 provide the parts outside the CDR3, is EPEVTQTPSHQVTQMGQEVILRCVPISNHLYFYWYRQILGQKVEFLVSFYNNEISEKSEIFDDQFSVERPDGSNFTLKIRSTKLEDSAMYFCASSDWQADPNTEAFFGQGTRLTVV.

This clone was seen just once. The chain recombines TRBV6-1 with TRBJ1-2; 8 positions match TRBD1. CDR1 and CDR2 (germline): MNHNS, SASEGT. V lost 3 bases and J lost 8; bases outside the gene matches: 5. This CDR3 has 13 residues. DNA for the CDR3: TGTGCCAGCAGTGATCAGGGGGCGGTGGGCTACACCTTC. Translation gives CASSDQGAVGYTF.

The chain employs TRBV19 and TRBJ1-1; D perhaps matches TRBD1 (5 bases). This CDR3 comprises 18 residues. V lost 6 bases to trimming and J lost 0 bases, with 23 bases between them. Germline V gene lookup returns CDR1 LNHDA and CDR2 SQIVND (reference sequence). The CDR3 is CASRRNPGTPSLNTEAFF. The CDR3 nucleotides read TGTGCCAGTAGGCGCAACCCCGGGACGCCAAGTTTGAACACTGAAGCTTTCTTT.

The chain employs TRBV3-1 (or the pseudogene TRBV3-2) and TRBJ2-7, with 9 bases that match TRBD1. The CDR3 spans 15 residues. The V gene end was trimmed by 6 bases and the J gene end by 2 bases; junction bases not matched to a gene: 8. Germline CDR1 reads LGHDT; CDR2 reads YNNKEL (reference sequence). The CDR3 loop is CASSYPGQGPYEQYF. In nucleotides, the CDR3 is TGTGCCAGCAGTTATCCGGGACAGGGTCCCTACGAGCAGTACTTC.

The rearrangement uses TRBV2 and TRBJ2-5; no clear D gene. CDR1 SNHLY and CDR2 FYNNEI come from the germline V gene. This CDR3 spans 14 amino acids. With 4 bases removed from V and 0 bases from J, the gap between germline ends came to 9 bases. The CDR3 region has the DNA TGTGCCAGCAGTGTGTCACAATACCAAGAGACCCAGTACTTC. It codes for CASSVSQYQETQYF. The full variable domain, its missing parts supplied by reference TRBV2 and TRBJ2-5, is EPEVTQTPSHQVTQMGQEVILRCVPISNHLYFYWYRQILGQKVEFLVSFYNNEISEKSEIFDDQFSVERPDGSNFTLKIRSTKLEDSAMYFCASSVSQYQETQYFGPGTRLLVL.

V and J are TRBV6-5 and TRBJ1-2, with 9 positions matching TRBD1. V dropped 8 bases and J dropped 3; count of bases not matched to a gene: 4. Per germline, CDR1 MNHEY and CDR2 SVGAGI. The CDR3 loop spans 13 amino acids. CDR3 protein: CASRDRVYYGYTF. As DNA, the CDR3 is TGTGCCAGCCGGGACAGGGTATACTATGGCTACACCTTC.